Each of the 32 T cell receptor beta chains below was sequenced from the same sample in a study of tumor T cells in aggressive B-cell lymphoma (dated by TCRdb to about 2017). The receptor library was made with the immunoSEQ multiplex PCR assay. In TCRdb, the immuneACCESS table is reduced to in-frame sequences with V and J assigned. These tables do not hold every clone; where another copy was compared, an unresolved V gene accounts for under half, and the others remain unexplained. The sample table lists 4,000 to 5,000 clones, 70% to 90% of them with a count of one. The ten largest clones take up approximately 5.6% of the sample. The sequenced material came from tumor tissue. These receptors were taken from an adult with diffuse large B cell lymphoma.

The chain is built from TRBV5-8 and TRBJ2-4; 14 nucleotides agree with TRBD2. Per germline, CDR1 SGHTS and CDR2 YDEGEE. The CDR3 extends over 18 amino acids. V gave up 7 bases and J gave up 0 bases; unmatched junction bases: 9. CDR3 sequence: CASEPRLAGGLAKNIQYF. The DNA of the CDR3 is TGTGCCAGCGAACCGAGACTAGCGGGGGGGTTAGCCAAAAACATTCAGTACTTC.

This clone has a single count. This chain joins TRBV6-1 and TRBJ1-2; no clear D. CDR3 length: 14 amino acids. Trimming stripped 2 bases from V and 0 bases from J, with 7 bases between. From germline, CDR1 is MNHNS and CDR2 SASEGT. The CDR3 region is CASSEPVANYGYTF. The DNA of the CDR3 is TGTGCCAGCAGTGAACCCGTAGCTAACTATGGCTACACCTTC.

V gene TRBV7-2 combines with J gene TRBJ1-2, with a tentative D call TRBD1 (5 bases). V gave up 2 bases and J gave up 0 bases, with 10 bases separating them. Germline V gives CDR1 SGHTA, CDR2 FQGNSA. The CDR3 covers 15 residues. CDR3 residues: CASSLLGQANYGYTF. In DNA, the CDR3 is TGTGCCAGCAGCTTACTGGGGCAGGCTAACTATGGCTACACCTTC. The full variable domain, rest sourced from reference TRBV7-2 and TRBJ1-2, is GAGVSQSPSNKVTEKGKDVELRCDPISGHTALYWYRQSLGQGLEFLIYFQGNSAPDKSGLPSDRFSAERTGGSVSTLTIQRTQQEDSAVYLCASSLLGQANYGYTFGSGTRLTVV.

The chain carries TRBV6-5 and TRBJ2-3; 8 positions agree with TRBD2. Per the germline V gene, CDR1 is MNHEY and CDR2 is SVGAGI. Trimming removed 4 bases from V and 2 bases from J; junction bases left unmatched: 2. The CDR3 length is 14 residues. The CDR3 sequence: CASSFSGTTDTQYF. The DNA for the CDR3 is TGTGCCAGCAGTTTTAGCGGGACCACAGATACGCAGTATTTT.

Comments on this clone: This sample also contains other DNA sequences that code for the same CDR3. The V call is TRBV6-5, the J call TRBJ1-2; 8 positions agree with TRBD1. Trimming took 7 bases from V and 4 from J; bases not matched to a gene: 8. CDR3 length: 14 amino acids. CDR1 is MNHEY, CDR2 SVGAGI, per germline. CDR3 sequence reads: CASTNRGWVYGYTF. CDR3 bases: TGTGCCAGCACAAACAGGGGGTGGGTCTATGGCTACACCTTC.

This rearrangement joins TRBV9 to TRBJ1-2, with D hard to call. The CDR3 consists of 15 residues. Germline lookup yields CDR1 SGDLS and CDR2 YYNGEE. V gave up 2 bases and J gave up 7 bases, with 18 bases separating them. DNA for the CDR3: TGTGCCAGCAGCGTCGACACCGGACTGGGTGGTGGCTACACCTTC. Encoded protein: CASSVDTGLGGGYTF.

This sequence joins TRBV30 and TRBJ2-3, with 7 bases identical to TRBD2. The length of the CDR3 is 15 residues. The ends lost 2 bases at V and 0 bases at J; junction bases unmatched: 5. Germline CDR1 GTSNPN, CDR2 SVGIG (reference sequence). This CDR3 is CAWSRDSGSTDTQYF. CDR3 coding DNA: TGTGCCTGGAGTCGAGATAGCGGGAGCACAGATACGCAGTATTTT.

CDR3 amino acids: CASSQITGPSEGYTF. The CDR3 nucleotides are TGCGCCAGCAGCCAAATAACAGGGCCATCGGAGGGCTACACCTTC. V is TRBV4-3 and J is TRBJ1-2, with TRBD1 as a possible D gene (6 bases). This CDR3 has 15 residues. The ends were cut back, 2 bases at V and 8 bases at J, with 18 bases in the middle. Germline lookup yields CDR1 LGHNA and CDR2 YSLEER.

CDR3 nucleotides: TGTGCCACCAGCAGAGACGACAGGGCGGGTGGCTACACCTTC. Amino acids: CATSRDDRAGGYTF. J is TRBJ1-2 and V is TRBV15; 7 positions agree with TRBD1. This CDR3 spans 14 amino acids. Germline-derived CDR1 and CDR2 are LNHNV and YYDKDF (reference sequence). The J segment lost 7 bases and the V segment lost 0 bases, leaving 5 bases of the junction unmatched. The variable domain in full, completed from reference TRBV15 and TRBJ1-2, reads DAMVIQNPRYQVTQFGKPVTLSCSQTLNHNVMYWYQQKSSQAPKLLFHYYDKDFNNEADTPDNFQSRRPNTSFCFLDIRSPGLGDTAMYLCATSRDDRAGGYTFGSGTRLTVV.

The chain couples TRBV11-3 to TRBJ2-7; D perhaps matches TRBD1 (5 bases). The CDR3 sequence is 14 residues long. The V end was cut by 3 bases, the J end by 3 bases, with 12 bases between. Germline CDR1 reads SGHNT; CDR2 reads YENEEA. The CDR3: CASSFSRTIYEQYF. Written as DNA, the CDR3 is TGTGCCAGCAGCTTTTCAAGGACAATCTACGAGCAGTACTTC.

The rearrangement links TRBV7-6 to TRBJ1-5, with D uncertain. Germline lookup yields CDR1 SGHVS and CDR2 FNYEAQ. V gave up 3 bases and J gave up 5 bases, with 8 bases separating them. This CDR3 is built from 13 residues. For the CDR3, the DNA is TGTGCCAGCAGCTTCGGGAGAGATCAGCCCCAGCATTTT. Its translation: CASSFGRDQPQHF.

The CDR3 here is CASSSGAYNEQFF. CDR3 coding DNA: TGTGCCAGCAGCAGCGGGGCTTACAATGAGCAGTTCTTC. The chain recombines TRBV9 with TRBJ2-1; 7 bases map to TRBD2. Germline CDR1 is SGDLS and CDR2 is YYNGEE. J gave up 4 bases and V 4 bases, and 2 bases lay outside the gene matches. This CDR3 has 13 amino acids.

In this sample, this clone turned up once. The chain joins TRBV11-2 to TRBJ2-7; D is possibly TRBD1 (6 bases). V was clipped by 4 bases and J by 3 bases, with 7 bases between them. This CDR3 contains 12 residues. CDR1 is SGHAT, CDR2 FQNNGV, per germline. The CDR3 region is CASSSTGYEQYF. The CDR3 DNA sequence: TGTGCCAGCAGCTCGACAGGCTACGAGCAGTACTTC.

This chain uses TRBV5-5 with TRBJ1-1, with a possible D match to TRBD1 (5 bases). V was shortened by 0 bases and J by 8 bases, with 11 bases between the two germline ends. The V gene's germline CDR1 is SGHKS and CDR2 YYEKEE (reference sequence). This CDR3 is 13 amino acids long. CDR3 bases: TGTGCCAGCAGCTTGGCGGGCCGGGGGGAAGCTTTCTTT. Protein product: CASSLAGRGEAFF.

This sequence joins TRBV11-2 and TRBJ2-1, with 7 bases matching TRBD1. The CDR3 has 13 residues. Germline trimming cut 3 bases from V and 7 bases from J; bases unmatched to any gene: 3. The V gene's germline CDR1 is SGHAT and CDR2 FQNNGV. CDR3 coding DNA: TGTGCCAGCAGCTTTGACAGGGCTAATGAGCAGTTCTTC. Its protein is CASSFDRANEQFF.

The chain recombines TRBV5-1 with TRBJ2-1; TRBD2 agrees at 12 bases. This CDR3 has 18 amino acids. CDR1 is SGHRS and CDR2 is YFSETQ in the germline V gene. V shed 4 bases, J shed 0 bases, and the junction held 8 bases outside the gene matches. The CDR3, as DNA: TGCGCCAGCAGCCCGGGACTAGCGGGTCCGAGCTCCTACAATGAGCAGTTCTTC. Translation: CASSPGLAGPSSYNEQFF.

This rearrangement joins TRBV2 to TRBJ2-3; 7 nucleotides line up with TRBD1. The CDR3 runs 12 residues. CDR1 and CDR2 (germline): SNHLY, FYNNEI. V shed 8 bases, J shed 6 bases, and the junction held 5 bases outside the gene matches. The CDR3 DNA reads TGTGCCAGCGGCGACAGGGTGGATACGCAGTATTTT. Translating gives CASGDRVDTQYF.

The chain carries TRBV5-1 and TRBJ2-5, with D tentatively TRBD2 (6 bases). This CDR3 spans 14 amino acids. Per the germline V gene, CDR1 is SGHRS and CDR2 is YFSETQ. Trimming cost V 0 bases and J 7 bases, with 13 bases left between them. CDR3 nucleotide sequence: TGCGCCAGCAGCTTGGACGGGGGAATGGGGACCCAGTACTTC. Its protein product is CASSLDGGMGTQYF.

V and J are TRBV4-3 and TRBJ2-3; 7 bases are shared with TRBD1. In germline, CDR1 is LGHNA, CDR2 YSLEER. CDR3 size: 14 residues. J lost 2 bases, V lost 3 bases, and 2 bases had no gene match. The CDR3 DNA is TGCGCCAGCAGCCACGGGACAGACACAGATACGCAGTATTTT. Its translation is CASSHGTDTDTQYF.

CDR3 loop: CASSQDGQPTDTQYF. CDR3 DNA sequence: TGTGCCAGCAGCCAGGACGGACAGCCCACAGATACGCAGTATTTT. The chain recombines TRBV4-2 with TRBJ2-3; TRBD1 is a possible D gene (6 bases). Germline assignment: CDR1 LGHNA and CDR2 YNFKEQ. Trimming took 3 bases from V and 2 from J, leaving 12 bases between them. This CDR3 has 15 amino acids.

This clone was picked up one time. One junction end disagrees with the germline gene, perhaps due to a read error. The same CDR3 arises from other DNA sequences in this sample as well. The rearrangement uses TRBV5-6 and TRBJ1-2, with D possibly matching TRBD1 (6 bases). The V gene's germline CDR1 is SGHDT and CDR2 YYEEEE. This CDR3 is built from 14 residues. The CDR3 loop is CASSFLGTTYGYTF. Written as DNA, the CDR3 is TGCGCCAGCAGCTTCTTGGGGACAACTTATGGCTACACCTTC.

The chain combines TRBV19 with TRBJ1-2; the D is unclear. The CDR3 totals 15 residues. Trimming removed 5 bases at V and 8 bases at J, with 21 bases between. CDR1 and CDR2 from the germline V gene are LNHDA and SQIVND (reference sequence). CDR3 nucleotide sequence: TGTGCCAGTAGTTCTCTGCAGATTCGGGATGGAGGCTACACCTTC. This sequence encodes CASSSLQIRDGGYTF.

DNA of the CDR3: TGCGCCAGCAGCCGGTCGGCTGAGGGGACAGGTTGGGACGAGCAGTACTTC. As protein: CASSRSAEGTGWDEQYF. The chain has TRBV4-3 and TRBJ2-5, with 8 nucleotides matching TRBD1. The tail of the sequence fits TRBJ2-7 better, so the J call may be wrong. Germline V CDR1 and CDR2: LGHNA, YSLEER. CDR3 length: 17 amino acids.

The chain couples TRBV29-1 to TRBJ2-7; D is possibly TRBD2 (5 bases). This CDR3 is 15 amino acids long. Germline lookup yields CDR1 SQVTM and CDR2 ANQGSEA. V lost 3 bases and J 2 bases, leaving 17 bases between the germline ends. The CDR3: CSVDVGAVPPYEQYF. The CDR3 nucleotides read TGCAGCGTTGACGTTGGAGCGGTCCCCCCCTACGAGCAGTACTTC.

CDR3 protein: CASRPDRERYEQYF. As DNA, the CDR3 is TGTGCCAGCAGGCCTGACAGGGAGCGGTACGAGCAGTACTTC. The chain carries TRBV6-1 and TRBJ2-7; 7 positions agree with TRBD1. Per the germline V gene, CDR1 is MNHNS and CDR2 is SASEGT. The CDR3 is made up of 14 amino acids. The junction had 9 bases not matched to a gene; V was cut back by 6 bases and J by 4 bases.

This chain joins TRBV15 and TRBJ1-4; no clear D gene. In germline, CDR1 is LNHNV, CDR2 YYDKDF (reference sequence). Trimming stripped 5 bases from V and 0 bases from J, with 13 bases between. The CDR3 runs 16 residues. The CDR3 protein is CATSPDFGATNEKLFF. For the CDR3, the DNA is TGTGCCACCAGCCCAGACTTCGGCGCAACTAATGAAAAACTGTTTTTT.

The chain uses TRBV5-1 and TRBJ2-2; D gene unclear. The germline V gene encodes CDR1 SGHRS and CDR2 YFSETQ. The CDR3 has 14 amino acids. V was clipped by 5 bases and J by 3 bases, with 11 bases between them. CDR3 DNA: TGCGCCAGCAGTTCCGACACGTACACCGGGGAGCTGTTTTTT. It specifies CASSSDTYTGELFF.

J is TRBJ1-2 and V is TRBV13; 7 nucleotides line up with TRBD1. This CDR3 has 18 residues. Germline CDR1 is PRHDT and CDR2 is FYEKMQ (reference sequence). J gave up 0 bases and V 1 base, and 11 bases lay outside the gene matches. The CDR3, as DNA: TGTGCCAGCAGCTTAGAATCGAGACAGGGTCCCTCTAACTATGGCTACACCTTC. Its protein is CASSLESRQGPSNYGYTF.

As DNA, the CDR3 is TGCGCCAGCAGCTTATCCGGGCCTGAGGGTACGCAGTATTTT. It encodes CASSLSGPEGTQYF. The chain is built from TRBV5-1 and TRBJ2-3; D possibly corresponds to TRBD2 (5 bases). The CDR3 loop spans 14 amino acids. Germline CDR1 is SGHRS and CDR2 is YFSETQ. V dropped 2 bases and J dropped 8 bases, with 15 bases sitting between them. The entire variable domain, with the rest obtained from reference TRBV5-1 and TRBJ2-3, is as follows: KAGVTQTPRYLIKTRGQQVTLSCSPISGHRSVSWYQQTPGQGLQFLFEYFSETQRNKGNFPGRFSGRQFSNSRSEMNVSTLELGDSALYLCASSLSGPEGTQYFGPGTRLTVL.

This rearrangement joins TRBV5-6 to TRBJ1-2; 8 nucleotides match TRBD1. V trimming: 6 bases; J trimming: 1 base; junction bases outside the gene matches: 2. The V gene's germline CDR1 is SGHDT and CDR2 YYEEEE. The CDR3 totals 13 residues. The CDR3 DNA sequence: TGTGCCAGCAATACAGGGGGTAACTATGGCTACACCTTC. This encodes CASNTGGNYGYTF.

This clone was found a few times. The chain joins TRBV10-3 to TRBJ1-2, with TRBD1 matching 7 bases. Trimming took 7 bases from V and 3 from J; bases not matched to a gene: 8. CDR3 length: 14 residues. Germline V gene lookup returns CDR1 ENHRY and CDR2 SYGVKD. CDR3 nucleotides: TGTGCCATCAAGGGGTCCGGGACAGACTATGGCTACACCTTC. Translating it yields CAIKGSGTDYGYTF.

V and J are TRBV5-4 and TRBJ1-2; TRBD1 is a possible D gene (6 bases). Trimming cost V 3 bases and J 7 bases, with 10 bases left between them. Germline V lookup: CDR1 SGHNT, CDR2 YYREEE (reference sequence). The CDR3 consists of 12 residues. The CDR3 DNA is TGTGCCAGCAGCTCGACAGGTTCTGGCTACACCTTC. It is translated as CASSSTGSGYTF.